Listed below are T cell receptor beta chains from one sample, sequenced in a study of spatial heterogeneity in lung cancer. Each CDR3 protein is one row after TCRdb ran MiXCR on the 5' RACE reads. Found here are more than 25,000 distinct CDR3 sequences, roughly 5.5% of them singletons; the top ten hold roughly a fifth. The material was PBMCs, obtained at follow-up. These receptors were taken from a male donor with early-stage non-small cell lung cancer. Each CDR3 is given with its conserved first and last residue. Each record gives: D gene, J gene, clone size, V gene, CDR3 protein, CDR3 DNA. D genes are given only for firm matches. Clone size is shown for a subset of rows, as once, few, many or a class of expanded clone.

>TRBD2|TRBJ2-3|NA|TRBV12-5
CASGLGTSGSTDTQYF
TGTGCTAGTGGTTTAGGGACTAGCGGGAGCACAGATACGCAGTATTTT
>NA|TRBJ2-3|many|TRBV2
CASSEARGTDTQYF
TGTGCCAGCAGTGAAGCTAGGGGCACAGATACGCAGTATTTT
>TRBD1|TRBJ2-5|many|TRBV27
CASSLSGTVQETQYF
TGTGCCAGCAGTCTGTCTGGGACAGTTCAAGAGACCCAGTACTTC
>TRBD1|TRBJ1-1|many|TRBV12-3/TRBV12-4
CASSGQVNTEAFF
TGTGCCAGCAGTGGACAGGTGAACACTGAAGCTTTCTTT
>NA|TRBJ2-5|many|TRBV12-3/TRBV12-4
CASSFDGAETQYF
TGTGCCAGCAGTTTTGACGGGGCTGAGACCCAGTACTTC
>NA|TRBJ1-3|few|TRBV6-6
CASSYSGQTGSGNTIYF
TGTGCCAGCAGTTACTCGGGACAAACAGGAAGTGGAAACACCATATATTTT
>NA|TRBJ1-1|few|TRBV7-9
CASSPVGVEPLVAFF
TGTGCCAGCAGCCCAGTTGGGGTTGAGCCGTTAGTAGCTTTCTTT
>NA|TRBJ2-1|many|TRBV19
CASSMRTPSYNEQFF
TGTGCCAGTAGTATGAGGACACCCTCCTACAATGAGCAGTTCTTC
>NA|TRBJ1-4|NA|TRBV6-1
CASSGSYRRGEKLFF
TGTGCCAGCAGTGGAAGTTATCGACGGGGAGAAAAACTGTTTTTT
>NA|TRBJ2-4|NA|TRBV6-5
CASSYSASRLAKNIQYF
TGTGCCAGCAGTTACTCTGCGAGCAGACTAGCCAAAAACATTCAGTACTTC